The present TCR beta chain was sequenced within a study of control samples from healthy donors and cancer patients. Profiling relied on immunoSEQ multiplex PCR, and the TCRdb table lists in-frame clones only, not all of them. The sample carries fewer than 200,000 clones, approximately 86% recorded once. CDR3 length: 15 residues. Trimming took 3 bases from V and 0 from J, leaving 12 bases between them. Germline values: CDR1 SGHDT, CDR2 YYEEEE. This sequence was found in a woman aged 30 to 39 in good health. J is TRBJ2-5 and V is TRBV5-6, with D possibly TRBD2 on 5 matching bases. The sample consisted of blood. The CDR3 sequence: CASSYRSGYQETQYF. In DNA form, the CDR3 reads TGTGCCAGCAGCTACCGGTCGGGGTACCAAGAGACCCAGTACTTC.